The source of this T cell receptor (beta chain) is a study of blood T cell repertoires in COVID-19. Study-wide background: Both acute and convalescent COVID-19 samples were obtained from the United States, Italy and Spain. From T cells, B-cell-depleted T cells, or PBMCs came the material, which was cDNA or gDNA.

V shed 6 bases and J shed 4 bases, with 15 bases lying between them. CDR1 and CDR2 (germline): MDHEN, SYDVKM. The CDR3 totals 14 residues. Profiled with immunoSEQ multiplex PCR; TCRdb holds only in-frame clones, not every one. The sample contains about 15,000 clones, about 80% of which appear only once. The sequencing input was peripheral blood. This clonotype was sampled from a man between 65 and 85 years old with active or convalescent COVID-19. The rearrangement joins TRBV28 to TRBJ1-2; tentative D call: TRBD1 (6 bases). CDR3 DNA: TGTGCCAGCAGGGTGGGGGCCGGCCCCTATGGCTACACCTTC. Translation: CASRVGAGPYGYTF.